This TCR beta chain was recovered during a study of CD8+ T cells in alopecia areata. This clone was observed many times. CDR3 size: 16 residues. Germline lookup yields CDR1 MNHNS and CDR2 SASEGT. Between the trimmed V and J ends, which lost 0 bases and 5 bases, there was a span of 15 bases. The sequencing template was cDNA reverse transcribed from extracted RNA. Repertoires were generated with immunoSEQ multiplex PCR, while TCRdb's copy carries only in-frame clones and drops some. This sample carries 100,000 to 150,000 clones, about 49% of them seen once, and the ten largest clones take under 20%. The chain uses TRBV6-1 and TRBJ2-3; D is perhaps TRBD1 or TRBD2 (5 bases each). Sequences were derived from CD8+ T cells sorted from blood, sampled at week 0. The sequence derives from a human donor with alopecia areata. CDR3 sequence (DNA): TGTGCCAGCAGTGAAGCAGCCGGGACCGGAGGAGATACGCAGTATTTT. Its protein is CASSEAAGTGGDTQYF.